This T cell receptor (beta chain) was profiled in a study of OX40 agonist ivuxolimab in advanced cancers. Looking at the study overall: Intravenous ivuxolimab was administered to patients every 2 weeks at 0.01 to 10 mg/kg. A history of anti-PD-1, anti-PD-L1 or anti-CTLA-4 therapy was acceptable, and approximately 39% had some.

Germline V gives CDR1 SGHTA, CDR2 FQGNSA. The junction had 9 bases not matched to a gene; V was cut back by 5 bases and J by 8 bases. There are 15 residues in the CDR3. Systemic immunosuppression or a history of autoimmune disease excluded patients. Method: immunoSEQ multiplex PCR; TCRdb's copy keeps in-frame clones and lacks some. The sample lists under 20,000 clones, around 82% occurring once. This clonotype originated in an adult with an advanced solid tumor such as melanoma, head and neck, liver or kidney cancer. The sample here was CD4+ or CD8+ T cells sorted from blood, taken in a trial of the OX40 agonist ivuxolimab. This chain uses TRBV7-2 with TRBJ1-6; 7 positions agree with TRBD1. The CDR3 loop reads CASSVSGQSDSPLHF. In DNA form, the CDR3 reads TGTGCCAGCAGCGTCTCGGGACAGTCGGATTCACCCCTCCACTTT.